This passage covers 5 T cell receptor beta chains from one sample sequenced in a study of PD-1 blockade in mismatch repair-deficient tumors. This sample's time point: 10-day in vitro stimulation with candidate mutation-associated neoantigen peptide 1. These receptors lack a known antigen. Data came from immunoSEQ multiplex PCR; TCRdb stores just in-frame clones and leaves some out. Found here are about 9,200 clones, about 90% of them singletons; the top ten hold approximately 15%. Sequencing was performed on cells cultured in vitro, taken from a patient treated with pembrolizumab. The receptors here all came from an adult with mismatch repair-deficient cancer.

The genes are TRBV28 and TRBJ1-3; D perhaps matches TRBD1 (5 bases). The germline V gene has CDR1 MDHEN and CDR2 SYDVKM. The CDR3 spans 13 residues. V was trimmed by 8 bases and J by 2 bases, leaving 10 bases between them. The CDR3 DNA is TGTGCCAGCTGGGGGAACGCTGGAAACACCATATATTTT. Translating it yields CASWGNAGNTIYF.

In its sample, this clone was seen once. CDR3 sequence reads: CAWSRLAGDYEQYF. The CDR3 DNA reads as TGTGCCTGGAGCCGACTAGCGGGGGACTACGAGCAGTACTTC. The chain combines TRBV30 with TRBJ2-7; 12 bases line up with TRBD2. V shed 3 bases and J 3 bases; nucleotides not matched to a gene: 3. CDR3 size: 14 residues. The V gene's germline CDR1 is GTSNPN and CDR2 SVGIG (reference sequence).

The genes are TRBV30 and TRBJ2-1; D perhaps matches TRBD2 (5 bases). There are 13 residues in the CDR3. V was cut by 0 bases and J by 6 bases, with 9 bases left in between. Germline CDR1 and CDR2: GTSNPN and SVGIG (reference sequence). CDR3 in DNA: TGTGCCTGGAGTGTGGACTTCGCCAATGAGCAGTTCTTC. Translated, it gives CAWSVDFANEQFF.

This clone was detected only once. V and J are TRBV28 and TRBJ2-4; 10 bases are shared with TRBD1. This CDR3 comprises 14 residues. J was trimmed by 8 bases and V by 8 bases; bases with no gene match: 9. CDR1 MDHEN and CDR2 SYDVKM come from the germline V gene. The CDR3 nucleotides read TGTGCCAGCCGCAATCATGGACAGGGGGACATTCAGTACTTC. Its translation is CASRNHGQGDIQYF. Drawing the rest from reference TRBV28 and TRBJ2-4, the complete variable domain is DVKVTQSSRYLVKRTGEKVFLECVQDMDHENMFWYRQDPGLGLRLIYFSYDVKMKEKGDIPEGYSVSREKKERFSLILESASTNQTSMYLCASRNHGQGDIQYFGAGTRLSVL.

This clone was seen a few times. The chain joins TRBV7-8 to TRBJ1-5, with D unresolved. V dropped 0 bases and J dropped 6 bases, with 3 bases sitting between them. Germline V gene lookup returns CDR1 SGHVS and CDR2 FQNEAQ. The CDR3 totals 12 residues. The CDR3: CASSLAGQPQHF. CDR3 bases: TGTGCCAGCAGCTTAGCCGGTCAGCCCCAGCATTTT.